This is a list of T cell receptor beta chains from one sample in a study of radiotherapy plus CTLA-4 blockade in lung cancer. Measured with immunoSEQ multiplex PCR; TCRdb has only the in-frame clones, and not every one. The table lists approximately 45,000 clones, 50% to 70% of them singletons, with about 18% in the top ten. The material sequenced was peripheral blood, taken from a patient treated with radiotherapy plus ipilimumab. The receptors here all came from a human donor with non-small cell lung cancer who had a partial response to radiotherapy plus ipilimumab. Each CDR3 is given with its conserved first and last residue. A D gene is named only where the DNA matches it firmly. Size values are once, few and many counts, or a class for expanded clones, and some rows have none.

V	D	size	J	length	CDR3	DNA
TRBV5-6	NA	NA	TRBJ2-2	13	CASSLGGAGELFF	TGTGCCAGCAGCTTGGGCGGGGCCGGGGAGCTGTTTTTT
TRBV4-1	NA	NA	TRBJ1-1	13	CASSRAGSTEAFF	TGCGCCAGCAGCCGAGCAGGGTCGACTGAAGCTTTCTTT
TRBV7-2	NA	NA	TRBJ2-1	15	CASSDDRGSYNEQFF	TGTGCCAGCAGCGACGACCGGGGGTCCTACAATGAGCAGTTCTTC
TRBV9	NA	NA	TRBJ2-2	12	CASSVGPGGLFF	TGTGCCAGCAGCGTAGGCCCCGGGGGACTGTTTTTT
TRBV5-5	NA	NA	TRBJ2-5	13	CASGKLVFETQYF	TGTGCCAGCGGAAAACTAGTGTTTGAGACCCAGTACTTC
TRBV7-5	NA	NA	TRBJ2-7	14	CARSLEVGAREQYF	TGTGCCAGAAGCTTAGAGGTGGGGGCGCGTGAGCAGTACTTC
TRBV7-2	TRBD1	NA	TRBJ1-5	14	CASDPGQGSQPQHF	TGTGCCAGCGACCCGGGACAGGGTTCCCAGCCCCAGCACTTT
TRBV7-3	NA	few	TRBJ2-1	16	CASSPSWSVSYNEQFF	TGTGCCAGCAGCCCATCGTGGAGCGTCTCCTACAATGAGCAGTTCTTC
TRBV7-2	NA	NA	TRBJ1-1	14	CASSPRTVNTEAFF	TGTGCCAGCAGCCCTCGGACAGTGAACACTGAAGCTTTCTTT
TRBV19	TRBD1	NA	TRBJ2-2	18	CASSIDRPRQGVTGELFF	TGTGCCAGTAGTATAGATCGTCCCCGACAGGGGGTCACCGGGGAGCTGTTTTTT
TRBV7-8	NA	few	TRBJ1-4	12	CASSLWRDKLFF	TGTGCCAGCAGCTTATGGAGGGACAAACTGTTTTTT
TRBV11-2	NA	few	TRBJ1-1	15	CASSQAPTVNTEAFF	TGTGCCAGCAGCCAAGCTCCGACAGTGAACACTGAAGCTTTCTTT
TRBV18	TRBD1	many	TRBJ1-1	13	CASSGQANTEAFF	TGTGCCAGCTCGGGACAGGCGAACACTGAAGCTTTCTTT
TRBV6-1	NA	once	TRBJ1-1	12	CASNFRNTEAFF	TGTGCCAGCAATTTTCGGAACACTGAAGCTTTCTTT
TRBV7-9	NA	NA	TRBJ1-1	13	CASSYLDRREAFF	TGTGCCAGCAGCTACCTTGACAGGCGTGAAGCTTTCTTT
TRBV6-1	NA	NA	TRBJ1-1	11	CASSGANEAFF	TGTGCCAGCAGTGGGGCGAACGAAGCTTTCTTT
TRBV6-1	TRBD1	NA	TRBJ2-7	14	CASRRDRNVYEQYF	TGTGCCAGCAGGCGGGACAGGAATGTTTACGAGCAGTACTTC
TRBV5-1	TRBD2	once	TRBJ2-1	15	CASSLFAGGNNEQFF	TGCGCCAGCAGCTTGTTTGCGGGAGGGAACAATGAGCAGTTCTTC
TRBV13	TRBD1	NA	TRBJ1-2	16	CASSTTAGGWDYGYTF	TGTGCCAGCAGCACGACCGCAGGGGGATGGGACTATGGCTACACCTTC
TRBV4-1	TRBD1	NA	TRBJ1-5	19	CASSQDWTGGDLGNQPQHF	TGCGCCAGCAGCCAAGATTGGACAGGGGGCGACCTTGGCAATCAGCCCCAGCATTTT
TRBV29-1	NA	NA	TRBJ2-5	12	CSVGPGSETQYF	TGCAGCGTTGGCCCAGGATCGGAGACCCAGTACTTC
TRBV4-1	TRBD1	NA	TRBJ2-6	18	CASSPRTGRLSGANVLTF	TGCGCCAGCAGCCCTCGGACAGGGCGACTCTCTGGGGCCAACGTCCTGACTTTC